This T cell receptor (beta chain) was retrieved from a study of blood T cells in healthy people across ages. As regards this clonotype: Its antigen remains unknown.

General study results and limits: Relative to aged donors, long-lived donors carried more naive CD4+ cells and displayed higher diversity.

Then a second PCR, running about 6 to 11 cycles, was carried out with a sample-barcoded 5' primer and a J-beta primer mix. Researchers report that a template-switch adaptor with 12 random nucleotides tagged each cDNA molecule. All samples yielded 3 million or more CDR3-containing paired-end reads. From the 5' RACE reads, TCRdb called clonotypes with MiXCR, one entry per CDR3 protein. The sample consists of 1.5 million or so distinct CDR3 sequences, about 45% of them appearing once. Per the germline V gene, CDR1 is SGHTA and CDR2 is FQGNSA. V gave up 3 bases and J gave up 4 bases, with 18 bases separating them. CDR3 size: 16 residues. There were healthy Caucasian individuals from Russia, aged roughly 6 to 100, serving as donors.

Sequenced: blood. The receptor comes from a woman aged 18-35 years in good health. The gene calls are TRBV7-2 and TRBJ1-1, with no clear D. CDR3 protein: CASSFAGAGVSTEAFF. CDR3 DNA: TGTGCCAGCAGCTTCGCTGGTGCTGGGGTAAGCACTGAAGCTTTCTTT.